This TCR beta chain was observed in a study of T cells after yellow fever vaccination. Study-level results: It was a weaker secondary response, yet one that peaked faster, at day 5 versus 15. The study re-detected most primary-vaccination clones after the booster (96% CD4, almost 90% CD8).

TCRdb re-derived calls from the 5' RACE reads in MiXCR, one entry per CDR3 protein. The table records some 670,000 distinct CDR3 sequences, around 12% of them present only once. Germline values: CDR1 SGHTA, CDR2 FQGNSA. The CDR3 loop spans 16 amino acids. V shed 4 bases and J 5 bases; nucleotides not matched to a gene: 8. Of note for this clonotype: Its target is unknown.

The material was PBMCs, obtained on the day of the yellow fever booster vaccination. This clonotype was obtained from a man aged 25 to 40 who received the YFV17D yellow fever vaccine. The V gene is TRBV7-2, the J gene TRBJ2-3; 11 bases align to TRBD2. CDR3 loop: CASSSSLGTSGDTQYF. In DNA form, the CDR3 reads TGTGCCAGCAGCTCCTCCTTGGGGACTAGCGGAGATACGCAGTATTTT.